A selection of T cell receptor beta chains follows, all from one sample in a study of radiotherapy plus CTLA-4 blockade in lung cancer. The data were produced by immunoSEQ multiplex PCR, yet TCRdb's version contains in-frame clones alone and is incomplete. The sample contains roughly 100,000 clones, over 65% of which appear only once. The starting material was peripheral blood, obtained from a patient treated with radiotherapy plus ipilimumab. Receptors were obtained from a human donor with non-small cell lung cancer that progressed on radiotherapy plus ipilimumab. Some clones in this sample may be carry-over from other donors' samples. Each CDR3 is given with its conserved first and last residue. Fields, in order: D gene, V gene, clone size, J gene, CDR3 length, CDR3 DNA, CDR3 protein. A D gene is named only where the DNA matches it firmly. Only part of the rows carry a size: once, few, many, or a class if the clone is expanded.

d_call: .
v_call: TRBV30
clone_size: .
j_call: TRBJ2-7
cdr3_length: 12
cdr3_nt: TGTGCTGGGGGCCTCCAAACCTACGAGCAGTACTTC
cdr3_aa: CAGGLQTYEQYF

d_call: TRBD2
v_call: TRBV11-2
clone_size: .
j_call: TRBJ2-1
cdr3_length: 14
cdr3_nt: TGTGCCAGCAGCTTCGTAGCGGGAGGCGATGAGCAGTTCTTC
cdr3_aa: CASSFVAGGDEQFF

d_call: TRBD1
v_call: TRBV11-3
clone_size: once
j_call: TRBJ2-5
cdr3_length: 14
cdr3_nt: TGTGCCAGCAGCAGGGGGCAGGTGCAAGAGACCCAGTACTTC
cdr3_aa: CASSRGQVQETQYF

d_call: .
v_call: TRBV7-3
clone_size: .
j_call: TRBJ2-1
cdr3_length: 14
cdr3_nt: TGTGCCAGCAGCTTATCAGGTGGGAACAATGAGCAGTTCTTC
cdr3_aa: CASSLSGGNNEQFF

d_call: .
v_call: TRBV9
clone_size: .
j_call: TRBJ2-2
cdr3_length: 17
cdr3_nt: TGTGCCAGCAGCGTAGGTTCAGCCCAACACGCGCCCGGGGAGCTGTTTTTT
cdr3_aa: CASSVGSAQHAPGELFF

d_call: TRBD1
v_call: TRBV5-1
clone_size: .
j_call: TRBJ1-2
cdr3_length: 15
cdr3_nt: TGCGCCAGCAGCTCGGGAGGACAGGGAAGTAGTGGCTACACCTTC
cdr3_aa: CASSSGGQGSSGYTF

d_call: TRBD1
v_call: TRBV11-2
clone_size: .
j_call: TRBJ1-2
cdr3_length: 15
cdr3_nt: TGTGCCAGCAGCTTAGATAGCAGGGGGCTGTATGGCTACACCTTC
cdr3_aa: CASSLDSRGLYGYTF

d_call: .
v_call: TRBV4-2
clone_size: .
j_call: TRBJ1-6
cdr3_length: 17
cdr3_nt: TGTGCCAGCAGCCAACGTGGCGGGGTCCCCTATAATTCACCCCTCCACTTT
cdr3_aa: CASSQRGGVPYNSPLHF

d_call: .
v_call: TRBV10-3
clone_size: once
j_call: TRBJ1-1
cdr3_length: 16
cdr3_nt: TGTGCCATCAGTCGGGCAGCGGGTGGTGGGCGAACTGAAGCTTTCTTT
cdr3_aa: CAISRAAGGGRTEAFF

d_call: .
v_call: TRBV7-3
clone_size: .
j_call: TRBJ2-1
cdr3_length: 16
cdr3_nt: TGTGCCAGCAGCTTAATTCGTCAGAACTCCTACAATGAGCAGTTCTTC
cdr3_aa: CASSLIRQNSYNEQFF

d_call: .
v_call: TRBV18
clone_size: few
j_call: TRBJ2-7
cdr3_length: 16
cdr3_nt: TGTGCCAGCTCACCACCGGGCTACCTGAGCTCCTACGAGCAGTACTTC
cdr3_aa: CASSPPGYLSSYEQYF

d_call: TRBD1
v_call: TRBV27
clone_size: .
j_call: TRBJ1-5
cdr3_length: 14
cdr3_nt: TGTGCCAGCTATCGACAGGGGGCTGGTCAGCCCCAGCATTTT
cdr3_aa: CASYRQGAGQPQHF

d_call: .
v_call: TRBV9
clone_size: .
j_call: TRBJ2-7
cdr3_length: 13
cdr3_nt: TGTGCCAGCAGTAGGGGGGAGCCCTACGAGCAGTACTTC
cdr3_aa: CASSRGEPYEQYF

d_call: .
v_call: TRBV7-9
clone_size: .
j_call: TRBJ1-2
cdr3_length: 12
cdr3_nt: TGTGCCAGCAGCTTAGGGTTGTATGGCTACACCTTC
cdr3_aa: CASSLGLYGYTF

d_call: .
v_call: TRBV19
clone_size: .
j_call: TRBJ1-2
cdr3_length: 16
cdr3_nt: TGTGCCAGTAGTGGCCAAGGGGGGGCTAGAACCTATGGCTACACCTTC
cdr3_aa: CASSGQGGARTYGYTF

d_call: TRBD2
v_call: TRBV6-6
clone_size: .
j_call: TRBJ2-3
cdr3_length: 12
cdr3_nt: TGTGCCAGCAGGTTGACTAGCTCCGCGCAGTATTTT
cdr3_aa: CASRLTSSAQYF

d_call: .
v_call: TRBV6-1
clone_size: .
j_call: TRBJ2-7
cdr3_length: 14
cdr3_nt: TGTGCCAGCAGTCGGGGGGCGAATGTTTACGAGCAGTACTTC
cdr3_aa: CASSRGANVYEQYF

d_call: .
v_call: TRBV20-1
clone_size: .
j_call: TRBJ1-1
cdr3_length: 11
cdr3_nt: TGCAGTGCTTCAGGAACAACAGGGGCTTTCTTT
cdr3_aa: CSASGTTGAFF

d_call: TRBD1
v_call: TRBV7-9
clone_size: .
j_call: TRBJ1-5
cdr3_length: 15
cdr3_nt: TGTGCCAGCAGCACCGGGACAGCTAGCAATCAGCCCCAGCATTTT
cdr3_aa: CASSTGTASNQPQHF

d_call: .
v_call: TRBV6-6
clone_size: few
j_call: TRBJ2-2
cdr3_length: 16
cdr3_nt: TGTGCCAGCATCTCGCCGGGGAGGGGGGGGAGCGGGGAGCTGTTTTTT
cdr3_aa: CASISPGRGGSGELFF

d_call: .
v_call: TRBV29-1
clone_size: .
j_call: TRBJ1-1
cdr3_length: 12
cdr3_nt: TGCAGCGTTGGACAGATGAACACTGAAGCTTTCTTT
cdr3_aa: CSVGQMNTEAFF

d_call: .
v_call: TRBV18
clone_size: .
j_call: TRBJ2-5
cdr3_length: 16
cdr3_nt: TGTGCCAGCTCACCGCTGAACAGGGGAGGGCAAGAGACCCAGTACTTC
cdr3_aa: CASSPLNRGGQETQYF

d_call: .
v_call: TRBV28
clone_size: .
j_call: TRBJ1-1
cdr3_length: 12
cdr3_nt: TGTGCCAGCACCCTTGGGTACACTGAAGCTTTCTTT
cdr3_aa: CASTLGYTEAFF

d_call: .
v_call: TRBV7-9
clone_size: once
j_call: TRBJ1-3
cdr3_length: 17
cdr3_nt: TGTGCCAGCAGCCGAAACAGGGACCTCGCCTCTGGAAACACCATATATTTT
cdr3_aa: CASSRNRDLASGNTIYF

d_call: .
v_call: TRBV6-5
clone_size: .
j_call: TRBJ2-1
cdr3_length: 12
cdr3_nt: TGTGCCAGCAGCCAGACATACAGTGAGCAGTTCTTC
cdr3_aa: CASSQTYSEQFF

d_call: .
v_call: TRBV5-1
clone_size: .
j_call: TRBJ2-2
cdr3_length: 15
cdr3_nt: TGCGCCAGCAGCTTGGAAGGGACTCCCGCCGGGGAGCTGTTTTTT
cdr3_aa: CASSLEGTPAGELFF

d_call: .
v_call: TRBV18
clone_size: .
j_call: TRBJ1-1
cdr3_length: 16
cdr3_nt: TGTGCCAGCTCACCAGGGCTGCGGCAACTGAACACTGAAGCTTTCTTT
cdr3_aa: CASSPGLRQLNTEAFF

d_call: TRBD1
v_call: TRBV6-5
clone_size: .
j_call: TRBJ2-7
cdr3_length: 14
cdr3_nt: TGTGCCAGCAGTTATCTATCAGGGGGCTACGAGCAGTACTTC
cdr3_aa: CASSYLSGGYEQYF

d_call: .
v_call: TRBV28
clone_size: .
j_call: TRBJ2-7
cdr3_length: 14
cdr3_nt: TGTGCCAGCAGCCAACCGGGCAGCGCCTACGAGCAGTACTTC
cdr3_aa: CASSQPGSAYEQYF

d_call: .
v_call: TRBV7-9
clone_size: .
j_call: TRBJ1-4
cdr3_length: 11
cdr3_nt: TGTGCCAGCAGCTTAGTTGAAAAACTGTTTTTT
cdr3_aa: CASSLVEKLFF

d_call: .
v_call: TRBV5-4
clone_size: .
j_call: TRBJ2-7
cdr3_length: 14
cdr3_nt: TGTGCCAGCAGCTTGCGGGGGGCGTCCTACGAGCAGTACTTC
cdr3_aa: CASSLRGASYEQYF

d_call: TRBD2
v_call: TRBV6-4
clone_size: .
j_call: TRBJ2-3
cdr3_length: 15
cdr3_nt: TGTGCCAGCAGTGCGACTAGCGGAGGCACAGATACGCAGTATTTT
cdr3_aa: CASSATSGGTDTQYF

d_call: .
v_call: TRBV19
clone_size: few
j_call: TRBJ1-1
cdr3_length: 15
cdr3_nt: TGTGCCAGTAGACGCCCCGGGACGGTGAACACTGAAGCTTTCTTT
cdr3_aa: CASRRPGTVNTEAFF

d_call: .
v_call: TRBV7-3
clone_size: .
j_call: TRBJ2-3
cdr3_length: 12
cdr3_nt: TGTGCCAGCAGCAGTCCTTACGATACGCAGTATTTT
cdr3_aa: CASSSPYDTQYF

d_call: TRBD2
v_call: TRBV6-1
clone_size: .
j_call: TRBJ2-7
cdr3_length: 15
cdr3_nt: TGTGCCAGCAGTTTATTCGCGGGGGGGCGCTACGAGCAGTACTTC
cdr3_aa: CASSLFAGGRYEQYF

d_call: TRBD2
v_call: TRBV4-2
clone_size: .
j_call: TRBJ2-2
cdr3_length: 14
cdr3_nt: TGTGCCAGCAGCCAAAAAGCGGGGACCGGGGAGCTGTTTTTT
cdr3_aa: CASSQKAGTGELFF

d_call: .
v_call: TRBV21-1
clone_size: .
j_call: TRBJ1-1
cdr3_length: 13
cdr3_nt: TGTGCCAGCAGGACCGGGTTGAACACTGAAGCTTTCTTT
cdr3_aa: CASRTGLNTEAFF

d_call: .
v_call: TRBV2
clone_size: .
j_call: TRBJ1-5
cdr3_length: 15
cdr3_nt: TGTGCCAGCACCCGAGAGGGGAGGTCCAATCAGCCCCAGCATTTT
cdr3_aa: CASTREGRSNQPQHF

d_call: .
v_call: TRBV7-2
clone_size: .
j_call: TRBJ2-2
cdr3_length: 13
cdr3_nt: TGTGCCAGCAACACTCCCCGGGCCGGGGAGCTGTTTTTT
cdr3_aa: CASNTPRAGELFF

d_call: .
v_call: TRBV4-3
clone_size: .
j_call: TRBJ1-2
cdr3_length: 14
cdr3_nt: TGCGCCAGCAGCCAAGATCAACAGATCTATGGCTACACCTTC
cdr3_aa: CASSQDQQIYGYTF

d_call: TRBD1
v_call: TRBV7-3
clone_size: .
j_call: TRBJ1-1
cdr3_length: 14
cdr3_nt: TGTGCCAGCAGCCTGGACAGGATGGGGACTGAAGCTTTCTTT
cdr3_aa: CASSLDRMGTEAFF

d_call: .
v_call: TRBV4-3
clone_size: .
j_call: TRBJ2-3
cdr3_length: 14
cdr3_nt: TGCGCCAGCAGCCAAAACACGGTCACAGATACGCAGTATTTT
cdr3_aa: CASSQNTVTDTQYF

d_call: TRBD2
v_call: TRBV9
clone_size: .
j_call: TRBJ2-3
cdr3_length: 13
cdr3_nt: TGTGCCAGCGAGCTAGCGGGGACGGGTACGCAGTATTTT
cdr3_aa: CASELAGTGTQYF

d_call: TRBD1
v_call: TRBV10-3
clone_size: .
j_call: TRBJ1-2
cdr3_length: 16
cdr3_nt: TGTGCCATCAGTGAGTTCCTTGAACAGGGGTCATCTGGCTACACCTTC
cdr3_aa: CAISEFLEQGSSGYTF

d_call: .
v_call: TRBV2
clone_size: few
j_call: TRBJ2-5
cdr3_length: 12
cdr3_nt: TGTGCCAGCAGGAGAGGAGAAGAGACCCAGTACTTC
cdr3_aa: CASRRGEETQYF

d_call: TRBD1
v_call: TRBV5-6
clone_size: .
j_call: TRBJ1-2
cdr3_length: 14
cdr3_nt: TGTGCCAGCAGCTCTGCCGGGACAGGGCTAGGCTACACCTTC
cdr3_aa: CASSSAGTGLGYTF

d_call: .
v_call: TRBV18
clone_size: .
j_call: TRBJ1-4
cdr3_length: 17
cdr3_nt: TGTGCCAGCTCACCACGCTCGACATCAGGCCGTAATGAAAAACTGTTTTTT
cdr3_aa: CASSPRSTSGRNEKLFF

d_call: .
v_call: TRBV5-4
clone_size: .
j_call: TRBJ1-1
cdr3_length: 13
cdr3_nt: TGTGCCAGCAGCTTGGAAAGGCACACTGAAGCTTTCTTT
cdr3_aa: CASSLERHTEAFF

d_call: .
v_call: TRBV10-3
clone_size: once
j_call: TRBJ2-6
cdr3_length: 15
cdr3_nt: TGTGCCATCAGTGAGGTCAGCTCTGGGGCCAACGTCCTGACTTTC
cdr3_aa: CAISEVSSGANVLTF

d_call: .
v_call: TRBV4-1
clone_size: few
j_call: TRBJ1-1
cdr3_length: 13
cdr3_nt: TGCGCCAGCAGCCAAGTGTGGGGCACTGAAGCTTTCTTT
cdr3_aa: CASSQVWGTEAFF

d_call: TRBD2
v_call: TRBV5-1
clone_size: few
j_call: TRBJ2-5
cdr3_length: 15
cdr3_nt: TGCGCCAGCAGCTTCTCCCCGGGGGGGCAAGAGACCCAGTACTTC
cdr3_aa: CASSFSPGGQETQYF

d_call: TRBD2
v_call: TRBV5-1
clone_size: .
j_call: TRBJ2-3
cdr3_length: 18
cdr3_nt: TGCGCCAGCAGCTCTCGGACTAGCGGGGGGCTAACCACAGATACGCAGTATTTT
cdr3_aa: CASSSRTSGGLTTDTQYF

d_call: .
v_call: TRBV11-3
clone_size: .
j_call: TRBJ1-3
cdr3_length: 14
cdr3_nt: TGTGCCAGCAGCCCCGGAACTTCTGGAAACACCATATATTTT
cdr3_aa: CASSPGTSGNTIYF

d_call: .
v_call: TRBV10-3
clone_size: .
j_call: TRBJ1-6
cdr3_length: 15
cdr3_nt: TGTGCCATCGGGAGGAAAGGGTCCTATAATTCACCCCTCCACTTT
cdr3_aa: CAIGRKGSYNSPLHF

d_call: .
v_call: TRBV27
clone_size: .
j_call: TRBJ1-1
cdr3_length: 14
cdr3_nt: TGTGCCAGCAGTTTGAAAGGACTGAACACTGAAGCTTTCTTT
cdr3_aa: CASSLKGLNTEAFF

d_call: .
v_call: TRBV1
clone_size: .
j_call: TRBJ2-7
cdr3_length: 12
cdr3_nt: TGCACCAGCAGCCCTCTAGCTTACGAGCAGTACTTC
cdr3_aa: CTSSPLAYEQYF

d_call: .
v_call: TRBV19
clone_size: .
j_call: TRBJ1-4
cdr3_length: 15
cdr3_nt: TGTGCCAGCTCGGGGAGGGCGCGAAGTTATGAAAAACTGTTTTTT
cdr3_aa: CASSGRARSYEKLFF

d_call: .
v_call: TRBV4-2
clone_size: few
j_call: TRBJ1-6
cdr3_length: 13
cdr3_nt: TGTGCCAGCAGCCAAGGAAGGGATTCACCCCTCCACTTT
cdr3_aa: CASSQGRDSPLHF